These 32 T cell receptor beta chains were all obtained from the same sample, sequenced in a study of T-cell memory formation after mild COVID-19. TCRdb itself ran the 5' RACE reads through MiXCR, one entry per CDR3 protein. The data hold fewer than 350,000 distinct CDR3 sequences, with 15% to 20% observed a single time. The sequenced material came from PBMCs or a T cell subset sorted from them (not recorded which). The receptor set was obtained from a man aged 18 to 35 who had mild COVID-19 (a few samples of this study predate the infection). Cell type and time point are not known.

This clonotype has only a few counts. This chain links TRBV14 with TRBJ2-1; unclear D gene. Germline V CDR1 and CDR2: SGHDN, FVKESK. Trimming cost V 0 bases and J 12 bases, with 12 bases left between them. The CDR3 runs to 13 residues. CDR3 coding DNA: TGTGCCAGCAGCCAAGATTGGGCTCTGGGGCAGTTCTTC. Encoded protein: CASSQDWALGQFF.

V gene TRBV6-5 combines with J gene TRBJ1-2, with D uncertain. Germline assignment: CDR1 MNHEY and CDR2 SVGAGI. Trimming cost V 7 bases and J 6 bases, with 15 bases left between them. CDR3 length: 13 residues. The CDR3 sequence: CASMSRVLHGYTF. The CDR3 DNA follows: TGTGCCAGCATGTCCCGGGTCTTACATGGCTACACCTTC.

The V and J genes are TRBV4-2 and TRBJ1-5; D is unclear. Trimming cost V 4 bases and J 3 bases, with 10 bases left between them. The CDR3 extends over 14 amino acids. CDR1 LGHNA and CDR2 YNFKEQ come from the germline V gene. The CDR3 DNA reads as TGTGCCAGCAGCCCTTACGGGAACAATCAGCCCCAGCATTTT. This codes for CASSPYGNNQPQHF.

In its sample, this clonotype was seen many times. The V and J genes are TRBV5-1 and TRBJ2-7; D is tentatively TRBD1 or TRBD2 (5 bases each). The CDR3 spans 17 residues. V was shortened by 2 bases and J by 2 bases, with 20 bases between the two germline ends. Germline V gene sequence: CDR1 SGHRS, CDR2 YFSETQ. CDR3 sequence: CASSLKGRSGVPYEQYF. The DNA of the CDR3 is TGCGCCAGCAGCTTAAAGGGGAGATCTGGGGTCCCCTACGAGCAGTACTTC.

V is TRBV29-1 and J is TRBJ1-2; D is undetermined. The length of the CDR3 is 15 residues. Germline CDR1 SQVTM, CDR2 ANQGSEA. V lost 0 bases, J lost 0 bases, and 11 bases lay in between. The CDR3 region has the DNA TGCAGCGTTGAAGATAGGAGCGTGCCTAACTATGGCTACACCTTC. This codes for CSVEDRSVPNYGYTF.

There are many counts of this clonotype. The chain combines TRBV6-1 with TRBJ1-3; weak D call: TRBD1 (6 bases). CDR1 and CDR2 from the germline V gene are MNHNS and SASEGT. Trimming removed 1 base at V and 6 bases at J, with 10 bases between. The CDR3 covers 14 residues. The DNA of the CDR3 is TGTGCCAGCAGTGAAGAGGAGGGGGTAAACACCATATATTTT. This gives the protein CASSEEEGVNTIYF.

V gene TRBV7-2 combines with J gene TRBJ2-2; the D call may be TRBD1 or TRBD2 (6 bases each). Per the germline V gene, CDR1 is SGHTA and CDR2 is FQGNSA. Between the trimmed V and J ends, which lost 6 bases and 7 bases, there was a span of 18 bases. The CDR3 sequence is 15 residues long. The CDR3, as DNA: TGTGCCAGCAGTTCTGTTCGGGGGCGAGGCGGGGAGCTGTTTTTT. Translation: CASSSVRGRGGELFF. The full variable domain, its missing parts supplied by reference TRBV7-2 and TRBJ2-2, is GAGVSQSPSNKVTEKGKDVELRCDPISGHTALYWYRQSLGQGLEFLIYFQGNSAPDKSGLPSDRFSAERTGGSVSTLTIQRTQQEDSAVYLCASSSVRGRGGELFFGEGSRLTVL.

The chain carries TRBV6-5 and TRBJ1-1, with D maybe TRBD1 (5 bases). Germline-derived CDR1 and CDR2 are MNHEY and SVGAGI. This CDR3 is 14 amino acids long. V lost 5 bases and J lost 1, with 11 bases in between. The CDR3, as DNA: TGTGCCAGCAGTCCAGCAGGGCAGAACACTGAAGCTTTCTTT. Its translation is CASSPAGQNTEAFF.

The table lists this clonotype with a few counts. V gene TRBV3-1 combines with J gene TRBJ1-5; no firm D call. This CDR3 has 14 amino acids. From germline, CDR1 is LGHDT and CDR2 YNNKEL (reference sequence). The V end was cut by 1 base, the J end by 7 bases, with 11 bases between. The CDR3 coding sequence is TGTGCCAGCAGCCAAGCTGGGGAAGGCCAGCCCCAGCATTTT. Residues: CASSQAGEGQPQHF.

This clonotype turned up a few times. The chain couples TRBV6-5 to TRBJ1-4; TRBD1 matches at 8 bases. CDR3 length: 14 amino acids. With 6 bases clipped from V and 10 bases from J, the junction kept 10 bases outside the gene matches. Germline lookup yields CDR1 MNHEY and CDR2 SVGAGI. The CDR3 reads CASRTAGGFGKLFF. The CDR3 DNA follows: TGTGCCAGCAGGACGGCAGGGGGCTTTGGAAAACTGTTTTTT.

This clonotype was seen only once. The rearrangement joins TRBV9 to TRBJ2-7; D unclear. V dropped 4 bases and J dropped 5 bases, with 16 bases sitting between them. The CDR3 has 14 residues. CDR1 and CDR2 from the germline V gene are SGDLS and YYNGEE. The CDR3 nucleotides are TGTGCCAGCAGCCTCAGGCCCGGAAGCGACGAGCAGTACTTC. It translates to CASSLRPGSDEQYF.

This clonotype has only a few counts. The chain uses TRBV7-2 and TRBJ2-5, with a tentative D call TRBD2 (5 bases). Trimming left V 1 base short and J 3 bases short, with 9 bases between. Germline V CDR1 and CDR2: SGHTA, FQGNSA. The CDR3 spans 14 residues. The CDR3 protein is CASSLVSGKETQYF. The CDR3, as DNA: TGTGCCAGCAGCTTAGTGTCCGGGAAAGAGACCCAGTACTTC.

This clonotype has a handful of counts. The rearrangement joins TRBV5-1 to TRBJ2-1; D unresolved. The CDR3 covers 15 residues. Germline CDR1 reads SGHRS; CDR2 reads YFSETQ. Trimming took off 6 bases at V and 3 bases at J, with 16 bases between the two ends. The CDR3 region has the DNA TGCGCCAGCAACCCGGGCCCAGACTTCTACAATGAGCAGTTCTTC. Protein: CASNPGPDFYNEQFF.

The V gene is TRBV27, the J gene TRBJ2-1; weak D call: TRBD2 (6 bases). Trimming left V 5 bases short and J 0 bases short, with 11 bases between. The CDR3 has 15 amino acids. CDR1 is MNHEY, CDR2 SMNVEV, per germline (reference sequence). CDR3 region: CASSIDGSSYNEQFF. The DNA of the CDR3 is TGTGCCAGCAGTATAGACGGGAGCTCCTACAATGAGCAGTTCTTC.

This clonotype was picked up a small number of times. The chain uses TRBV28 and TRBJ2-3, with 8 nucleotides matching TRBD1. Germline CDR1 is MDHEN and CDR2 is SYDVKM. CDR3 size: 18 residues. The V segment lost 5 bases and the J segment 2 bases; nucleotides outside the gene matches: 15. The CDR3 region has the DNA TGTGCCAGCAGTGACCCGGACAGGGCGAAGATCTCCACAGATACGCAGTATTTT. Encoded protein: CASSDPDRAKISTDTQYF.

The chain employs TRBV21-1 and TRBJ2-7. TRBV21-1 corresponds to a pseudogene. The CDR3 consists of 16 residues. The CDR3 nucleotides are TGTGCCAGCAGCAAAGGAGAAATGACGAACCCCTACGAGCAGTACTTC. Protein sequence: CASSKGEMTNPYEQYF.

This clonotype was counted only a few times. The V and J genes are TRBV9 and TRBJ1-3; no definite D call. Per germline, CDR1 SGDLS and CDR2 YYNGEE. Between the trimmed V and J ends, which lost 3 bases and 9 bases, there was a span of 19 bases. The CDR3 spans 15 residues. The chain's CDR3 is CASSASYTSSSTIYF. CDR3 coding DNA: TGTGCCAGCAGCGCATCATATACGAGTTCTAGCACCATATATTTT. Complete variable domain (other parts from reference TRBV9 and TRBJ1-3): DSGVTQTPKHLITATGQRVTLRCSPRSGDLSVYWYQQSLDQGLQFLIQYYNGEERAKGNILERFSAQQFPDLHSELNLSSLELGDSALYFCASSASYTSSSTIYFGEGSWLTVV.

The CDR3 loop is CASSDLTEKLFF. CDR3 bases: TGTGCCAGCAGTGATCTAACCGAAAAACTGTTTTTT. The genes are TRBV25-1 and TRBJ1-4, with D uncertain. This CDR3 region has 12 residues. V dropped 3 bases and J dropped 8 bases, with 7 bases sitting between them. From germline, CDR1 is MGHDK and CDR2 SYGVNS. Full variable domain (remainder filled in from reference TRBV25-1 and TRBJ1-4): EADIYQTPRYLVIGTGKKITLECSQTMGHDKMYWYQQDPGMELHLIHYSYGVNSTEKGDLSSESTVSRIRTEHFPLTLESARPSHTSQYLCASSDLTEKLFFGSGTQLSVL.

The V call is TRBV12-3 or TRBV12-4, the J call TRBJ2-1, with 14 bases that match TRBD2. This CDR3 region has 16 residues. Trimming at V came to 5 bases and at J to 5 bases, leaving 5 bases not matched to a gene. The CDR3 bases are TGTGCCAGCAGTCCTGGACTAGCGGGAGGAGACAATGAGCAGTTCTTC. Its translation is CASSPGLAGGDNEQFF.

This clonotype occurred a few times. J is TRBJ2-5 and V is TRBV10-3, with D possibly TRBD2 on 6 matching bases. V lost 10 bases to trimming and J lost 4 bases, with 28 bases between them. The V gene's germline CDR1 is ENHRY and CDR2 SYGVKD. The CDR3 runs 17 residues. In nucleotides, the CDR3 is TGTGCCACCGGTCTCCGGGGGACCCGGGTCGAGGCAGAGACCCAGTACTTC. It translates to CATGLRGTRVEAETQYF.

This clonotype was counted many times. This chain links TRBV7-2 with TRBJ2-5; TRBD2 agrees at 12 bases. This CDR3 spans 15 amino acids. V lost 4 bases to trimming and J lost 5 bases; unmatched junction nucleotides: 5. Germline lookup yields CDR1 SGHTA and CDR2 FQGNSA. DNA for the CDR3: TGTGCCAGCAGCTGGACTAGCGGGGTGGGGGAGACCCAGTACTTC. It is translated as CASSWTSGVGETQYF.

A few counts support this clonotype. The CDR3 nucleotides are TGTGCCAGCAGTTATTTCACAGGGGGCTCCAATCAGCCCCAGCATTTT. It translates to CASSYFTGGSNQPQHF. The chain carries TRBV6-6 and TRBJ1-5; TRBD1 matches 9 bases. Germline CDR1 MNHNY, CDR2 SVGAGI (reference sequence). This CDR3 is built from 16 residues. Trimming took 3 bases from V and 3 from J; bases not matched to a gene: 6.

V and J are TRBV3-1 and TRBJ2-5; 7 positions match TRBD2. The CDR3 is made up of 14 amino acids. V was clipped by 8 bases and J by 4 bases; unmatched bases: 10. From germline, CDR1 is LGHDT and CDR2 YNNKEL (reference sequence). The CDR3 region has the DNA TGTGCCAGCCGTCCGAGAGCGGGGCGAGAGACCCAGTACTTC. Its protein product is CASRPRAGRETQYF.

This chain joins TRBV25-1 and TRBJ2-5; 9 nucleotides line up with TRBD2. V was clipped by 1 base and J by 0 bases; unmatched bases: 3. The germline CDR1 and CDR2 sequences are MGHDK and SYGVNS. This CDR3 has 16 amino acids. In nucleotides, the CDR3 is TGTGCCAGCAGTGAATTCCCTAGCGGGGACCAAGAGACCCAGTACTTC. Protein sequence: CASSEFPSGDQETQYF.

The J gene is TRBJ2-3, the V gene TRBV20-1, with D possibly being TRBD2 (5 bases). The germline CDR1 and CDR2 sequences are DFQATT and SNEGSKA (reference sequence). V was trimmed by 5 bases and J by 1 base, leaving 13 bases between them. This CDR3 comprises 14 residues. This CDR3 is CSAPLAQGTDTQYF. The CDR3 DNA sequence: TGCAGTGCTCCTCTAGCTCAGGGCACAGATACGCAGTATTTT.

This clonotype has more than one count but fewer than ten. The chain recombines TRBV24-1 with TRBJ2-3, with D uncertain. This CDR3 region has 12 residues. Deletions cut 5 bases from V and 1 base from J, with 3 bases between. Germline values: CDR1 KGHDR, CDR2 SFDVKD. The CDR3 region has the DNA TGTGCCACCAGTGCAGGCACAGATACGCAGTATTTT. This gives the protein CATSAGTDTQYF.

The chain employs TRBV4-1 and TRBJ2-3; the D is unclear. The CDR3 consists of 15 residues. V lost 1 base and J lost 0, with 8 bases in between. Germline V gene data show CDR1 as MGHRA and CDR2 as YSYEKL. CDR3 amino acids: CASSQVASSTDTQYF. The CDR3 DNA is TGCGCCAGCAGCCAAGTGGCTTCTAGCACAGATACGCAGTATTTT.

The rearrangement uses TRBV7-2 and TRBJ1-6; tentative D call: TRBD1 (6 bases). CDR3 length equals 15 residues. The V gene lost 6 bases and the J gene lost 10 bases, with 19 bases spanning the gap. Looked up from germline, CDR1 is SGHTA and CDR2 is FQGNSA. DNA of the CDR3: TGTGCCAGCAGTTCAGGACGGGGGCCCAGATCACCCCTCCACTTT. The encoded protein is CASSSGRGPRSPLHF.

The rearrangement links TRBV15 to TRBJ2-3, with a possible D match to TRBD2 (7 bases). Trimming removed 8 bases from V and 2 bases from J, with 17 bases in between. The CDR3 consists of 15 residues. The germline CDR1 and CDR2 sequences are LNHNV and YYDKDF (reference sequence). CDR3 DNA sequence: TGTGCCACCTCCCCCGTGCGGGGGCTCACAGATACGCAGTATTTT. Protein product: CATSPVRGLTDTQYF.

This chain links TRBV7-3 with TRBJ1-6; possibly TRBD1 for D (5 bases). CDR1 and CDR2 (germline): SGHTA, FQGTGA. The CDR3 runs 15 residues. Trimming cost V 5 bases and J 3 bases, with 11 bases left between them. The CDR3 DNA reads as TGTGCCAGCAGCCCGTCGACAGACTATAATTCACCCCTCCACTTT. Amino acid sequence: CASSPSTDYNSPLHF.

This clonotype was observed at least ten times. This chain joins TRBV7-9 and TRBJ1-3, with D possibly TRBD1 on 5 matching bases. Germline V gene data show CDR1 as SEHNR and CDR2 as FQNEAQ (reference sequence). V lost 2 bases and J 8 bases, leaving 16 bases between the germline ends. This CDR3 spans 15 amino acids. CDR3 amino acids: CASSLQRFGGDTIYF. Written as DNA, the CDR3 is TGTGCCAGCAGCTTACAGCGGTTCGGAGGGGACACCATATATTTT.

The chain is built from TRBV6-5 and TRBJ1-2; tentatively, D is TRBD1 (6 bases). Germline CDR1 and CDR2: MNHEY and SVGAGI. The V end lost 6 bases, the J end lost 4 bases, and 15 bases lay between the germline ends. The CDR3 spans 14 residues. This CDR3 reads CASRLQGLGYGYTF. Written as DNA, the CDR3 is TGTGCCAGCAGATTACAGGGACTCGGCTATGGCTACACCTTC.